This entry is about one T cell receptor beta chain. These data come from a study of blood T cell repertoires in COVID-19. In the study overall: Specimens from acute and convalescent COVID-19 originated in the United States, Italy and Spain.

Germline loops: CDR1 SGHNT, CDR2 YYREEE (reference sequence). With 3 bases clipped from V and 4 bases from J, the junction kept 10 bases outside the gene matches. This CDR3 contains 16 residues. Under the authors' procedure: Amplified reference gene primers provided the basis for estimating nucleated cell counts. Sequenced by immunoSEQ multiplex PCR; TCRdb stores in-frame clones only, minus some. V, J and clone size are those of that table, while D and trimming were read from the DNA. This sample has about 280,000 clones, with 88% found just once. The participants were between roughly 18 and 100 years old and came from about two dozen US areas.

The J gene is TRBJ1-3, the V gene TRBV5-4; TRBD1 matches 7 bases. Specimen: PBMCs or T cells enriched from blood (not recorded which). The clonotype comes from a woman aged 60 to 75 in a cohort exposed to, infected with or recovered from COVID-19 (not recorded which). The CDR3 DNA reads as TGTGCCAGCAGCTCATACGCAACAGGGGTAGGAAACACCATATATTTT. It specifies CASSSYATGVGNTIYF.